The present T cell receptor (beta chain) was sequenced within a study of shared clonotypes between healthy human individuals. Germline V CDR1 and CDR2: PRHDT, FYEKMQ (reference sequence). This CDR3 has 14 residues. Trimming cost V 6 bases and J 4 bases, with 15 bases left between them. Libraries were prepared by immunoSEQ multiplex PCR; TCRdb keeps only in-frame clonotypes and omits some of them. The sample holds some 2 million clones, 95% seen once. The sample was naive CD4+ T cells sorted from blood. Subset meaning: CD45RA+ positively selected. The receptor was derived from a man aged 18 to 29 in good health. The chain is built from TRBV13 and TRBJ1-2; D may be TRBD1 (5 bases). The CDR3 here is CASRVRDVAYGYTF. The DNA of the CDR3 is TGTGCCAGCAGGGTGAGGGACGTCGCCTATGGCTACACCTTC.